One and the same sample provided the 25 T cell receptor beta chains below, sequenced in a study of monozygotic twins with inflammatory bowel disease. No DNA is given; TCRdb re-called the 5' RACE reads and lists each CDR3 protein once. The sample totals approximately 400,000 distinct CDR3 sequences. The sample comprised blood. These TCRs come from a human donor with ulcerative colitis or Crohn's disease, or a healthy co-twin of an affected twin (not recorded which).

This chain connects TRBV2 to TRBJ2-7; no DNA is available, so the TRBD1 call from TCRdb remains unchecked. This CDR3 has 13 residues. Looked up from germline, CDR1 is SNHLY and CDR2 is FYNNEI. This CDR3 is CASRGTGGYEQYF.

The chain has TRBV5-4 and TRBJ2-4; TCRdb lists TRBD2, though no DNA is available to test this call. CDR1 and CDR2 from the germline V gene are SGHNT and YYREEE (reference sequence). The CDR3 has 14 amino acids. CDR3 region: CASSWAGRKNIQYF.

The rearrangement uses TRBV29-1 and TRBJ1-1; TCRdb calls TRBD1, which cannot be checked without DNA. The CDR3 is 13 amino acids. The germline gives CDR1 SQVTM, CDR2 ANQGSEA. CDR3 residues: CSVVWQGGTEAFF.

The chain employs TRBV5-1 and TRBJ2-1; TCRdb designates TRBD1, a call that cannot be tested without DNA. The CDR3 runs to 15 residues. CDR1 and CDR2 from the germline V gene are SGHRS and YFSETQ. The CDR3: CASSTGQGIGNEQFF.

This CDR3 reads CASSLGPDSRNQPQHF. The rearrangement links TRBV5-5 to TRBJ1-5. Germline CDR1 SGHKS, CDR2 YYEKEE (reference sequence). The CDR3 is 16 amino acids.

The J gene is TRBJ1-1, the V gene TRBV11-2. In germline, CDR1 is SGHAT, CDR2 FQNNGV. CDR3 length: 12 residues. CDR3 loop: CASSLILGGAFF.

The rearrangement joins TRBV5-1 to TRBJ2-1; the D gene TCRdb calls, TRBD2, cannot be checked with no DNA. CDR1 and CDR2 (germline): SGHRS, YFSETQ. This CDR3 has 18 amino acids. CDR3 sequence reads: CASSPGTSGGAGYNEQFF. The full variable domain, its missing parts supplied by reference TRBV5-1 and TRBJ2-1, is KAGVTQTPRYLIKTRGQQVTLSCSPISGHRSVSWYQQTPGQGLQFLFEYFSETQRNKGNFPGRFSGRQFSNSRSEMNVSTLELGDSALYLCASSPGTSGGAGYNEQFFGPGTRLTVL.

The CDR3 region is CASSFGRGGRADTQYF. The genes are TRBV7-9 and TRBJ2-3; TCRdb selects TRBD2, and the lack of DNA leaves this call unchecked. This CDR3 is 16 amino acids long. CDR1 SEHNR and CDR2 FQNEAQ come from the germline V gene (reference sequence).

This rearrangement joins TRBV5-6 to TRBJ2-1; the D call of TRBD1 rests on TCRdb alone, since no DNA is present to check it. The CDR3 runs to 13 residues. Germline CDR1 is SGHDT and CDR2 is YYEEEE. CDR3 amino acids: CASLRGADNEQFF.

This rearrangement joins TRBV6-1 to TRBJ2-1. Germline V CDR1 and CDR2: MNHNS, SASEGT. The CDR3 is made up of 12 amino acids. This CDR3 is CASSMINDEQFF.

The V call is TRBV4-2, the J call TRBJ2-7; TCRdb designates TRBD2, a call that cannot be tested without DNA. Germline V lookup: CDR1 LGHNA, CDR2 YNFKEQ. The CDR3 is made up of 16 amino acids. The CDR3 reads CASSQDRRGGIYEQYF.

The CDR3 reads CASSPLTGSYEQYF. J is TRBJ2-7 and V is TRBV5-1. The CDR3 has 14 residues. CDR1 SGHRS and CDR2 YFSETQ come from the germline V gene.

The V and J genes are TRBV7-2 and TRBJ2-3; the D gene TCRdb calls, TRBD1, cannot be checked with no DNA. The CDR3 is made up of 15 amino acids. Germline V gives CDR1 SGHTA, CDR2 FQGNSA. The CDR3 sequence: CASSEGGGWTDTQYF.

The V gene is TRBV11-2, the J gene TRBJ1-1; the TCRdb D gene call, TRBD1, has no DNA to confirm it. Germline CDR1 and CDR2: SGHAT and FQNNGV. CDR3 length equals 16 residues. The CDR3 sequence: CASSLDSTGGDTEAFF.

The chain carries TRBV2 and TRBJ2-2; the TCRdb call, TRBD2, lacks DNA for checking. This CDR3 comprises 16 residues. In germline, CDR1 is SNHLY, CDR2 FYNNEI. CDR3 amino acids: CASRASGASYTGELFF.

The chain links TRBV2 to TRBJ1-2. The CDR3 consists of 17 residues. Germline assignment: CDR1 SNHLY and CDR2 FYNNEI. The CDR3 here is CASLRDDRGGPFYGYTF. The entire variable domain, with the rest obtained from reference TRBV2 and TRBJ1-2, is as follows: EPEVTQTPSHQVTQMGQEVILRCVPISNHLYFYWYRQILGQKVEFLVSFYNNEISEKSEIFDDQFSVERPDGSNFTLKIRSTKLEDSAMYFCASLRDDRGGPFYGYTFGSGTRLTVV.

The chain couples TRBV12-3 or TRBV12-4 to TRBJ1-1; the TCRdb call, TRBD1, lacks DNA for checking. The CDR3 runs 12 residues. CDR3 sequence: CASRSQGADAFF.

The chain combines TRBV30 with TRBJ2-3. The CDR3 contains 13 residues. CDR1 GTSNPN and CDR2 SVGIG come from the germline V gene (reference sequence). The CDR3 sequence is CAWSFGGPDTQYF.

This chain uses TRBV11-1 with TRBJ2-2; absent DNA, TCRdb's TRBD2 call cannot be checked. Germline V lookup: CDR1 SGHAT, CDR2 FQDESV (reference sequence). This CDR3 has 18 residues. The CDR3 loop is CASSLPPRLAANTGELFF.

The chain is built from TRBV11-2 and TRBJ2-1; with no DNA, the TCRdb D assignment of TRBD1 cannot be verified. Germline V gives CDR1 SGHAT, CDR2 FQNNGV. The length of the CDR3 is 13 residues. The CDR3 protein is CASSYVAGNEQFF.

The V gene is TRBV5-1, the J gene TRBJ1-4. The germline V gene has CDR1 SGHRS and CDR2 YFSETQ. The CDR3 extends over 14 amino acids. This CDR3 reads CASSLAPQNEKLFF.

The gene calls are TRBV15 and TRBJ2-7; TCRdb's D call of TRBD2 is untestable without DNA. Germline CDR1 reads LNHNV; CDR2 reads YYDKDF (reference sequence). CDR3 length: 17 amino acids. This CDR3 is CATSRDHHREVSYEQYF. Full variable domain (remainder filled in from reference TRBV15 and TRBJ2-7): DAMVIQNPRYQVTQFGKPVTLSCSQTLNHNVMYWYQQKSSQAPKLLFHYYDKDFNNEADTPDNFQSRRPNTSFCFLDIRSPGLGDTAMYLCATSRDHHREVSYEQYFGPGTRLTVT.

The CDR3 reads CASSATVYGYTF. This rearrangement joins TRBV3-1 to TRBJ1-2. Germline V gene data show CDR1 as LGHDT and CDR2 as YNNKEL (reference sequence). This CDR3 has 12 residues.

The chain carries TRBV20-1 and TRBJ2-7. The CDR3 consists of 14 residues. Germline V gene data show CDR1 as DFQATT and CDR2 as SNEGSKA (reference sequence). CDR3 amino acids: CSARSVRTDYEQYF.

The chain links TRBV4-3 to TRBJ1-5; the D gene TCRdb calls, TRBD1, cannot be checked with no DNA. Germline V lookup: CDR1 LGHNA, CDR2 YSLEER. The CDR3 has 16 residues. The chain's CDR3 is CASSQYSGQGDQPQHF.